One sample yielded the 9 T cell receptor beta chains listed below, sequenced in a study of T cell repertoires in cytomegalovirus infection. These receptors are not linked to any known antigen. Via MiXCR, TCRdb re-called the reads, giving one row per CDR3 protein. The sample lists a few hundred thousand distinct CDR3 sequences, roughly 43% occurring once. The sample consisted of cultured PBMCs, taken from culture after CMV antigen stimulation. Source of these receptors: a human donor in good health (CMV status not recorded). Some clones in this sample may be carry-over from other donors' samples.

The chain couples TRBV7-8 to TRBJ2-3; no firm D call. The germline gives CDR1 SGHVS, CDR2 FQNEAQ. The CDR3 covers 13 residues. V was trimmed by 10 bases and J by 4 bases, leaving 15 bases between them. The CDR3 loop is CAKTPSPPDTQYF. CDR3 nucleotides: TGTGCCAAAACCCCGAGCCCCCCAGATACGCAGTATTTT.

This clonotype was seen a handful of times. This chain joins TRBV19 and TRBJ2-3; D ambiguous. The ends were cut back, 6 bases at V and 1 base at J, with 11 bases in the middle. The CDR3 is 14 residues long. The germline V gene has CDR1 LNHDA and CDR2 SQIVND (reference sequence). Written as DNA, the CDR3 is TGTGCCAGTAGAGGCTCAACTCGCACAGATACGCAGTATTTT. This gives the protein CASRGSTRTDTQYF.

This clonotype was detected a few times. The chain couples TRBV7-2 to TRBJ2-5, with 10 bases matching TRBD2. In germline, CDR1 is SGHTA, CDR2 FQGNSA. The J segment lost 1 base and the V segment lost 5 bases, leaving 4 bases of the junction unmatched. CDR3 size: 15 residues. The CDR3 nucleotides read TGTGCCAGCAGCAGGGGACTAGCGCGCCAAGAGACCCAGTACTTC. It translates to CASSRGLARQETQYF.

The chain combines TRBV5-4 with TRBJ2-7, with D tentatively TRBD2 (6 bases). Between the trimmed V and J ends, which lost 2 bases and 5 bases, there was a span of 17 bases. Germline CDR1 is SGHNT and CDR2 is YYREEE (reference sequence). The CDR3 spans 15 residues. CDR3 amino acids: CASSFGGGWGNEQYF. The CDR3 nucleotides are TGTGCCAGCAGCTTTGGTGGGGGGTGGGGGAACGAGCAGTACTTC.

The CDR3 loop reads CASNDEGQPQHF. The CDR3 nucleotides are TGTGCCAGCAACGACGAGGGTCAGCCCCAGCATTTT. This sequence joins TRBV6-2 or TRBV6-3 and TRBJ1-5, with no clear D. Germline lookup yields CDR1 MNHEY and CDR2 SVGEGT. The CDR3 length is 12 residues. V dropped 7 bases and J dropped 6 bases, with 10 bases sitting between them.

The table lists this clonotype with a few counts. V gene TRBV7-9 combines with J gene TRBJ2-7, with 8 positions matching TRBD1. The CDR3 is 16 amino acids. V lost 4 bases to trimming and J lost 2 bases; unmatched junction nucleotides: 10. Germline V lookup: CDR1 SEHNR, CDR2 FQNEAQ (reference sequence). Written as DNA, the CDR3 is TGTGCCAGCAGCTCACACGCCGGGACAGGCCCCTACGAGCAGTACTTC. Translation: CASSSHAGTGPYEQYF. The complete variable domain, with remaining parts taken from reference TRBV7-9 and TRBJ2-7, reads DTGVSQNPRHKITKRGQNVTFRCDPISEHNRLYWYRQTLGQGPEFLTYFQNEAQLEKSRLLSDRFSAERPKGSFSTLEIQRTEQGDSAMYLCASSSHAGTGPYEQYFGPGTRLTVT.

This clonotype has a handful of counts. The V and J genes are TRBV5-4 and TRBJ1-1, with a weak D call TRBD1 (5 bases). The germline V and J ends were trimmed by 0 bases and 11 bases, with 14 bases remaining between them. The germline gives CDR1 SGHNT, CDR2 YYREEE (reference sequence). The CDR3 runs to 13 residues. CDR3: CASSLVQGPGAFF. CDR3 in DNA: TGTGCCAGCAGCTTGGTGCAGGGACCGGGCGCTTTCTTT.

For the CDR3, the DNA is TGTGCCAGCAGCCCCGGACTAGCGGTAAACACCGGGGAGCTGTTTTTT. Amino acid sequence: CASSPGLAVNTGELFF. The chain uses TRBV6-1 and TRBJ2-2, with 10 bases fitting TRBD2. V was pared by 6 bases and J by 2 bases, with 6 bases of the junction left unmatched. The CDR3 covers 16 residues. Germline loops: CDR1 MNHNS, CDR2 SASEGT.

The DNA for the CDR3 is TGTGCCTGGGGAGAGGGGGCCAACGTCCTGACTTTC. It encodes CAWGEGANVLTF. V is TRBV6-1 and J is TRBJ2-6; weak D call: TRBD2 (5 bases). Per germline, CDR1 MNHNS and CDR2 SASEGT. The CDR3 sequence is 12 residues long. The V end was cut by 11 bases, the J end by 4 bases, with 9 bases between.